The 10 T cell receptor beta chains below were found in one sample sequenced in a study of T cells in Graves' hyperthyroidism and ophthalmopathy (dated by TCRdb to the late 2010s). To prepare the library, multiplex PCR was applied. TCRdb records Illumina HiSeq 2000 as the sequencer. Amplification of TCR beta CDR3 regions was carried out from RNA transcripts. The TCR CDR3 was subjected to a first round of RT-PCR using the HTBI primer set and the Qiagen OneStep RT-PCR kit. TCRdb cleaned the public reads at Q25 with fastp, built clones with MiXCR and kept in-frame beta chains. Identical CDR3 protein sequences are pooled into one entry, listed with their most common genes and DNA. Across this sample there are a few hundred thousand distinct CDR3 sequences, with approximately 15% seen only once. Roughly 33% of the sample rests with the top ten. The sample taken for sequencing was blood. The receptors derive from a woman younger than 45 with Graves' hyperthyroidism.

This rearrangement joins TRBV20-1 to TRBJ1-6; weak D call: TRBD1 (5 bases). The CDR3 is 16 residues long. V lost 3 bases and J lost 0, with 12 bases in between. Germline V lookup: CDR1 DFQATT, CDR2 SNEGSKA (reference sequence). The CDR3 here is CSASGDGNSYNSPLHF. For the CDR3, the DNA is TGCAGTGCTAGTGGGGACGGCAACTCCTATAATTCACCCCTCCACTTT.

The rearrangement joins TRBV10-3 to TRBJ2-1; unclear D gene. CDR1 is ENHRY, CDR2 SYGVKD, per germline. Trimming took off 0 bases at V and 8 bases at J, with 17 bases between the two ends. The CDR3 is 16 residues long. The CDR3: CAISESRTAEVDEQFF. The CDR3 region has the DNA TGTGCCATCAGTGAGTCGAGGACGGCCGAGGTTGATGAGCAGTTCTTC.

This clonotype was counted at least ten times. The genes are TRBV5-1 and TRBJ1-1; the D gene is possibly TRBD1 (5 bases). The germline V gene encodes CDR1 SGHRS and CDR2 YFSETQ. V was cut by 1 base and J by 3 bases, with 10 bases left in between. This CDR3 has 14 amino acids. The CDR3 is CASSLPGKDTEAFF. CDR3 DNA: TGCGCCAGCAGCTTGCCAGGGAAGGACACTGAAGCTTTCTTT.

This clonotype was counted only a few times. The CDR3 nucleotides read TGCAGCGTTGTTTCCCGGTGGGGAAACATTCAGTACTTC. Translated, it gives CSVVSRWGNIQYF. This chain joins TRBV29-1 and TRBJ2-4; the D is unclear. The V and J ends lost 4 bases and 6 bases respectively, with 13 bases between them. From germline, CDR1 is SQVTM and CDR2 ANQGSEA. This CDR3 contains 13 residues.

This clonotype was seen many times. The CDR3 loop reads CASRDNYGYTF. The CDR3 coding sequence is TGTGCCAGCAGGGACAACTATGGCTACACCTTC. The chain is built from TRBV27 and TRBJ1-2, with D uncertain. V lost 6 bases to trimming and J lost 2 bases, with 4 bases between them. Germline CDR1 and CDR2: MNHEY and SMNVEV (reference sequence). CDR3 length: 11 amino acids.

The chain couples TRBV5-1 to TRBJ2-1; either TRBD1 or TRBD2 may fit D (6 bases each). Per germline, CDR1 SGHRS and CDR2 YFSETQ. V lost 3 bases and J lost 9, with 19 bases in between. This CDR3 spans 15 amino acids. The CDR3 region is CASSSSGVGGSEQFF. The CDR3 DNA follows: TGCGCCAGCAGCTCTTCAGGGGTGGGGGGTAGTGAGCAGTTCTTC.

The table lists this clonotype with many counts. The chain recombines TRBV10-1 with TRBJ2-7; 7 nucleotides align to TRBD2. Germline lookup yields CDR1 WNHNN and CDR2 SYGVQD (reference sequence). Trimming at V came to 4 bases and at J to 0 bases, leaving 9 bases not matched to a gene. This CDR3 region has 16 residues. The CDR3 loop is CASSGSAASGSYEQYF. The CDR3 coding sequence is TGCGCCAGCAGTGGTTCGGCGGCTAGCGGCTCCTACGAGCAGTACTTC.

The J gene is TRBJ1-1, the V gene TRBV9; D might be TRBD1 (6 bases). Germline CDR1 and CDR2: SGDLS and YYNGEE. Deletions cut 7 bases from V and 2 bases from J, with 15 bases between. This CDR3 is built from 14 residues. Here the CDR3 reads CASGRGRGNTEAFF. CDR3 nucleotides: TGTGCCAGCGGTCGGGGCAGGGGAAACACTGAAGCTTTCTTT.

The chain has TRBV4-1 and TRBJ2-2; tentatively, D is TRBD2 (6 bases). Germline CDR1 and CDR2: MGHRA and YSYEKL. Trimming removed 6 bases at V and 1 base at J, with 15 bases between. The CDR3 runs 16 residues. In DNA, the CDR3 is TGCGCCAGCAGACTCGACCGGGACTTGAACACCGGGGAGCTGTTTTTT. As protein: CASRLDRDLNTGELFF.

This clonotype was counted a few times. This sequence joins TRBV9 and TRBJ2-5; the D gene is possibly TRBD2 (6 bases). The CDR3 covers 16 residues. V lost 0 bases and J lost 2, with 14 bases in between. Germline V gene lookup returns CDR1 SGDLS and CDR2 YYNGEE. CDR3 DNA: TGTGCCAGCAGCGTAGTACCCGGGAGCGGACAAGAGACCCAGTACTTC. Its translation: CASSVVPGSGQETQYF.